Below, 8 T cell receptor beta chains from the same sample are listed, as sequenced in a study of low-dose radiotherapy and immunotherapy resistance in tumors. Alpha and beta chains were covered, as first-strand cDNA relied on TRAV- and TRBV-specific primers. The PCR that amplified TCRs ran for about 20 cycles, relying on a constant-region primer and a V-primer adapter. TCRdb analysed the reads with MiXCR anew, one entry per CDR3 protein. Among about 11,000 distinct CDR3 sequences, approximately 60% were seen once, and the ten largest hold about 12%. Source of these receptors: a human donor with advanced metastatic prostate, ovarian, gallbladder or colorectal cancer (not recorded which). This table probably holds off-target reads from a library built for another chain.

The chain joins TRBV6-1 to TRBJ1-5; D is ambiguous. V was pared by 7 bases and J by 3 bases, with 22 bases between. The CDR3 is made up of 17 amino acids. Per germline, CDR1 MNHNS and CDR2 SASEGT. The CDR3 DNA follows: TGTGCCAGCAACAAACGTGGCAGCCAGGTCTCCAATCAGCCCCAGCATTTT. Its protein is CASNKRGSQVSNQPQHF.

In its sample, this clonotype was seen a few times. The chain is built from TRBV20-1 and TRBJ1-2; tentative D call: TRBD1 (6 bases). Germline values: CDR1 DFQATT, CDR2 SNEGSKA (reference sequence). V gave up 6 bases and J gave up 5 bases, with 13 bases separating them. CDR3 length: 12 amino acids. The CDR3 region is CSASAGVYGYTF. CDR3 nucleotide sequence: TGCAGTGCGAGCGCAGGGGTGTATGGCTACACCTTC.

The table lists this clonotype with a few counts. V usage is TRBV24-1 and J usage is TRBJ2-1; D gene uncertain. V was clipped by 1 base and J by 4 bases, with 10 bases between them. The CDR3 is made up of 15 amino acids. In germline, CDR1 is KGHDR, CDR2 SFDVKD. This CDR3 is CATSDFRLPYNEQFF. The CDR3 nucleotides are TGTGCCACCAGTGATTTCCGGCTACCGTACAATGAGCAGTTCTTC.

This clonotype was observed a handful of times. The gene calls are TRBV5-4 and TRBJ2-3; D remains ambiguous. This CDR3 is built from 13 residues. Germline assignment: CDR1 SGHNT and CDR2 YYREEE (reference sequence). V was shortened by 3 bases and J by 2 bases, with 7 bases between the two germline ends. CDR3 loop: CASSSDVTDTQYF. The CDR3 DNA follows: TGTGCCAGCAGCTCAGACGTCACAGATACGCAGTATTTT. The entire variable domain, with the rest obtained from reference TRBV5-4 and TRBJ2-3, is as follows: ETGVTQSPTHLIKTRGQQVTLRCSSQSGHNTVSWYQQALGQGPQFIFQYYREEENGRGNFPPRFSGLQFPNYSSELNVNALELDDSALYLCASSSDVTDTQYFGPGTRLTVL.

Here the CDR3 reads CASSTRGQGAHNEQFF. The CDR3 region has the DNA TGTGCCAGCAGCACAAGGGGACAGGGGGCCCACAATGAGCAGTTCTTC. The chain has TRBV11-3 and TRBJ2-1; TRBD1 matches 12 bases. From germline, CDR1 is SGHNT and CDR2 YENEEA. V was clipped by 5 bases and J by 5 bases; unmatched bases: 7. The CDR3 loop spans 16 amino acids.

V is TRBV20-1 and J is TRBJ2-1, with D uncertain. The V end was cut by 4 bases, the J end by 9 bases, with 10 bases between. The CDR3 consists of 11 residues. Per germline, CDR1 DFQATT and CDR2 SNEGSKA (reference sequence). CDR3 loop: CSANAILEQFF. The CDR3 region has the DNA TGCAGTGCTAACGCCATCCTTGAGCAGTTCTTC.

This sequence joins TRBV5-4 and TRBJ2-7; 9 bases match TRBD1. The trim removed 4 bases at V and 3 bases at J, leaving 8 bases unmatched. CDR1 and CDR2 from the germline V gene are SGHNT and YYREEE (reference sequence). This CDR3 has 15 amino acids. The CDR3 nucleotides read TGTGCCAGCAGCCCGGGGGGACAGGGATACTACGAGCAGTACTTC. Encoded protein: CASSPGGQGYYEQYF.

This clonotype rates as large. The gene calls are TRBV5-5 and TRBJ2-1; 7 positions match TRBD2. Per germline, CDR1 SGHKS and CDR2 YYEKEE (reference sequence). The CDR3 spans 15 residues. V was clipped by 3 bases and J by 0 bases; unmatched bases: 3. The CDR3 spells CASSWASGSYNEQFF. Here the CDR3 DNA reads TGTGCCAGCAGCTGGGCTAGCGGCTCCTACAATGAGCAGTTCTTC. Together with reference TRBV5-5 and TRBJ2-1, the CDR3 gives the full variable domain: DAGVTQSPTHLIKTRGQQVTLRCSPISGHKSVSWYQQVLGQGPQFIFQYYEKEERGRGNFPDRFSARQFPNYSSELNVNALLLGDSALYLCASSWASGSYNEQFFGPGTRLTVL.